One and the same sample provided the 26 T cell receptor beta chains below, sequenced in a study of T cells in Graves' hyperthyroidism and ophthalmopathy. Authors of the study amplified TCR beta CDR3 regions from RNA transcripts. The primer set for the first-round RT-PCR of the TCR CDR3 was HTBI. TCRdb re-called the multiplex PCR reads with MiXCR, one entry per CDR3 protein. Of over 250,000 distinct CDR3 sequences detected, 20% to 25% appear once; the ten largest clones hold around 60%. The sequenced sample was blood. The receptors come from a man between 25 and 39 years old with Graves' ophthalmopathy.

This clonotype was recorded once. This chain joins TRBV7-3 and TRBJ2-7; 11 bases align to TRBD2. Germline V gene lookup returns CDR1 SGHTA and CDR2 FQGTGA. Trimming removed 2 bases from V and 6 bases from J; junction bases left unmatched: 3. This CDR3 is built from 14 residues. The CDR3: CASSLLAGGSEQYF. CDR3 in DNA: TGTGCCAGCAGCTTACTAGCGGGAGGTTCCGAGCAGTACTTC.

A few counts support this clonotype. The CDR3 reads CAWNNQPDSSRELFF. The CDR3 DNA follows: TGTGCCTGGAACAACCAACCCGACAGTTCCCGGGAACTGTTTTTT. The chain joins TRBV30 to TRBJ1-4, with D perhaps matching TRBD1 (5 bases). Germline V gives CDR1 GTSNPN, CDR2 SVGIG (reference sequence). The CDR3 is made up of 15 amino acids. Deletions cut 4 bases from V and 12 bases from J, with 24 bases between.

This clonotype was seen more than once but under ten times. In DNA form, the CDR3 reads TGTGCCAGCAGTTCCATTTATTCACCCCTCCACTTT. Protein: CASSSIYSPLHF. The V gene is TRBV27, the J gene TRBJ1-6; D gene uncertain. Trimming removed 4 bases from V and 8 bases from J, with 6 bases in between. The CDR3 loop spans 12 amino acids. Germline CDR1 is MNHEY and CDR2 is SMNVEV (reference sequence).

The gene calls are TRBV20-1 and TRBJ2-7; D gene unclear. Trimming stripped 1 base from V and 7 bases from J, with 11 bases between. The CDR3 has 12 residues. Germline V gene data show CDR1 as DFQATT and CDR2 as SNEGSKA (reference sequence). The CDR3 sequence: CSARVGPGEQYF. CDR3 nucleotides: TGCAGTGCTAGAGTGGGCCCTGGAGAGCAGTACTTC.

The chain links TRBV3-1 to TRBJ2-3; 8 nucleotides line up with TRBD2. Germline loops: CDR1 LGHDT, CDR2 YNNKEL (reference sequence). V was pared by 5 bases and J by 3 bases, with 13 bases of the junction left unmatched. The CDR3 is 17 amino acids. The CDR3 protein is CASSSLGLAGRTDTQYF. The CDR3 nucleotides are TGTGCCAGCAGCTCCCTAGGGTTAGCGGGACGTACAGATACGCAGTATTTT.

This rearrangement joins TRBV25-1 to TRBJ2-7; 7 bases align to TRBD2. The J segment lost 2 bases and the V segment lost 3 bases, leaving 7 bases of the junction unmatched. CDR3 length: 15 amino acids. CDR1 and CDR2 (germline): MGHDK, SYGVNS. CDR3 amino acids: CASSDYRAGAYEQYF. The CDR3 region has the DNA TGTGCCAGCAGTGATTATCGGGCGGGAGCCTACGAGCAGTACTTC.

The V call is TRBV6-5, the J call TRBJ1-1; unclear D gene. Trimming took 2 bases from V and 1 from J, leaving 11 bases between them. The CDR3 spans 15 residues. Per germline, CDR1 MNHEY and CDR2 SVGAGI. The CDR3 nucleotides are TGTGCCAGCAGTTACGACGGCAGAAAGAACACTGAAGCTTTCTTT. It codes for CASSYDGRKNTEAFF.

The CDR3: CASSQAGQGNNEQFF. The CDR3 bases are TGTGCCAGCAGCCAAGCGGGACAGGGTAACAATGAGCAGTTCTTC. This chain uses TRBV3-1 with TRBJ2-1; 9 bases align to TRBD1. The CDR3 extends over 15 amino acids. V gave up 1 base and J gave up 5 bases; unmatched junction bases: 3. Germline lookup yields CDR1 LGHDT and CDR2 YNNKEL (reference sequence).

Remarks on this clonotype: One end of the junction is discordant with germline, which a read error may explain. V is TRBV11-2 and J is TRBJ2-3; no clear D gene. CDR1 and CDR2 (germline): SGHAT, FQNNGV. CDR3 length: 15 amino acids. CDR3 nucleotides: TGTGCCAGCAACTTAGATGGGCAGGGCACAGATACGCAGTATTTT. Protein product: CASNLDGQGTDTQYF. Filled out from reference TRBV11-2 and TRBJ2-3, the complete variable domain reads EAGVAQSPRYKIIEKRQSVAFWCNPISGHATLYWYQQILGQGPKLLIQFQNNGVVDDSQLPKDRFSAERLKGVDSTLKIQPAKLEDSAVYLCASNLDGQGTDTQYFGPGTRLTVL.

This clonotype showed up just a few times. This chain connects TRBV9 to TRBJ2-3, with TRBD2 matching over 11 bases. Germline trimming cut 0 bases from V and 2 bases from J; bases unmatched to any gene: 2. CDR1 and CDR2 from the germline V gene are SGDLS and YYNGEE. The CDR3 has 16 amino acids. This CDR3 is CASSVGLAGITDTQYF. The CDR3 bases are TGTGCCAGCAGCGTAGGACTAGCGGGAATCACAGATACGCAGTATTTT.

Only a few counts were recorded for this clonotype. The V call is TRBV28, the J call TRBJ1-2, with 7 bases that match TRBD1. Germline values: CDR1 MDHEN, CDR2 SYDVKM. The CDR3 is made up of 15 amino acids. V was pared by 4 bases and J by 8 bases, with 13 bases of the junction left unmatched. The CDR3 region has the DNA TGTGCCAGCAGTTACCCCGGGACAGCTCCGGCGGGCTACACCTTC. Amino acid sequence: CASSYPGTAPAGYTF.

There are many counts of this clonotype. This chain joins TRBV11-2 and TRBJ1-3; D gene uncertain. This CDR3 region has 14 residues. V was clipped by 5 bases and J by 4 bases, with 12 bases between them. Germline-derived CDR1 and CDR2 are SGHAT and FQNNGV. This chain's CDR3 is CASSRVLGGNTIYF. The CDR3 DNA reads TGTGCCAGCAGCAGAGTTTTGGGCGGAAACACCATATATTTT.

The rearrangement uses TRBV7-2 and TRBJ2-2; tentatively, D is TRBD1 (6 bases). V lost 4 bases and J lost 5, with 17 bases in between. The length of the CDR3 is 16 residues. Germline loops: CDR1 SGHTA, CDR2 FQGNSA. CDR3 region: CASSSSWTVRTGELFF. In nucleotides, the CDR3 is TGTGCCAGCAGCTCCTCCTGGACAGTCCGGACCGGGGAGCTGTTTTTT.

This clonotype was detected many times. This rearrangement joins TRBV11-2 to TRBJ2-2; 7 bases fit TRBD1. J gave up 7 bases and V 5 bases, and 4 bases lay outside the gene matches. The V gene's germline CDR1 is SGHAT and CDR2 FQNNGV. This CDR3 has 13 residues. CDR3 DNA: TGTGCCAGCAGCCCCCCAGGGGGCGGGGAGCTGTTTTTT. Its protein product is CASSPPGGGELFF. Supplemented by reference TRBV11-2 and TRBJ2-2, the full variable domain reads EAGVAQSPRYKIIEKRQSVAFWCNPISGHATLYWYQQILGQGPKLLIQFQNNGVVDDSQLPKDRFSAERLKGVDSTLKIQPAKLEDSAVYLCASSPPGGGELFFGEGSRLTVL.

This clonotype was counted a few times. The V call is TRBV6-1, the J call TRBJ1-4; TRBD1 matches 9 bases. The CDR3 is 15 residues long. V gave up 5 bases and J gave up 7 bases; unmatched junction bases: 8. The germline gives CDR1 MNHNS, CDR2 SASEGT. The CDR3 bases are TGTGCCAGCAGTACTTGGACAGGGGTGGGTGAAAAACTGTTTTTT. Translated, it gives CASSTWTGVGEKLFF.

The chain is built from TRBV7-8 and TRBJ2-7; D is perhaps TRBD1 or TRBD2 (5 bases each). Trimming removed 5 bases at V and 6 bases at J, with 17 bases between. The CDR3 is made up of 14 amino acids. Germline values: CDR1 SGHVS, CDR2 FQNEAQ. CDR3 amino acids: CASSLSWGFGEQYF. The CDR3 DNA sequence: TGTGCCAGCAGCCTGAGTTGGGGGTTCGGCGAGCAGTACTTC.

The gene calls are TRBV6-1 and TRBJ2-1; the match to TRBD2 covers 13 bases. Germline V gene lookup returns CDR1 MNHNS and CDR2 SASEGT. CDR3 length equals 15 residues. With V trimmed by 7 bases and J by 9 bases, 9 bases remained unmatched. CDR3 DNA sequence: TGTGCCAGCAATACCGGACTAGCGGGAGTGGGTGAGCAGTTCTTC. Translating gives CASNTGLAGVGEQFF.

The CDR3 protein is CASSYRTDLSGANVLTF. CDR3 DNA: TGTGCCAGCAGTTACAGGACAGACCTCTCTGGGGCCAACGTCCTGACTTTC. The V and J genes are TRBV27 and TRBJ2-6; perhaps TRBD1 as D (6 bases). Germline loops: CDR1 MNHEY, CDR2 SMNVEV (reference sequence). This CDR3 is 17 amino acids long. The V gene lost 4 bases and the J gene lost 0 bases, with 13 bases spanning the gap.

The J gene is TRBJ1-1, the V gene TRBV6-1; no clear D. Trimming left V 7 bases short and J 0 bases short, with 9 bases between. CDR1 is MNHNS and CDR2 is SASEGT in the germline V gene. The CDR3 extends over 13 amino acids. DNA of the CDR3: TGTGCCAGCACCGCCTTCGTGAACACTGAAGCTTTCTTT. It yields the protein CASTAFVNTEAFF.

In its sample, this clonotype was seen a few times. This chain links TRBV5-1 with TRBJ1-6, with D perhaps TRBD1 (5 bases). The CDR3 runs 15 residues. Trimming removed 3 bases from V and 9 bases from J, with 16 bases in between. Germline CDR1 SGHRS, CDR2 YFSETQ. The CDR3, as DNA: TGCGCCAGCAGCTCCCGGGACCCTCTGGTTTCACCCCTCCACTTT. Its translation is CASSSRDPLVSPLHF.

The genes are TRBV7-8 and TRBJ2-2; perhaps TRBD2 as D (5 bases). In germline, CDR1 is SGHVS, CDR2 FQNEAQ. The CDR3 sequence is 16 residues long. Trimming shortened V by 0 bases and J by 0 bases, and 8 bases separated the two germline ends. Here the CDR3 reads CASSLAEGANTGELFF. The CDR3 nucleotides read TGTGCCAGCAGCTTAGCTGAGGGCGCGAACACCGGGGAGCTGTTTTTT.

CDR3 region: CASSSQRVGSYEQYF. The CDR3 bases are TGTGCCAGCAGTTCGCAGCGGGTTGGCTCCTACGAGCAGTACTTC. V gene TRBV12-3 or TRBV12-4 combines with J gene TRBJ2-7; D is possibly TRBD2 (6 bases). Trimming pared 4 bases from V and 0 bases from J, leaving 13 bases between. The CDR3 is 15 residues long.

This sequence joins TRBV7-6 and TRBJ2-7; D is perhaps TRBD1 (6 bases). CDR3 length equals 15 residues. Germline CDR1 is SGHVS and CDR2 is FNYEAQ. The ends were cut back, 1 base at V and 2 bases at J, with 12 bases in the middle. This CDR3 reads CASSLEATGPYEQYF. CDR3 bases: TGTGCCAGCAGCTTAGAGGCTACAGGGCCCTACGAGCAGTACTTC.

The chain employs TRBV20-1 and TRBJ1-2; D is possibly TRBD1 (6 bases). Germline V gene data show CDR1 as DFQATT and CDR2 as SNEGSKA (reference sequence). This CDR3 is 14 amino acids long. V gave up 6 bases and J gave up 3 bases, with 17 bases separating them. The CDR3 coding sequence is TGCAGTGCCGGAACCGACAGGAACTACTATGGCTACACCTTC. It specifies CSAGTDRNYYGYTF.

This clonotype was observed many times. The CDR3: CASSLGGISMHEQYF. CDR3 nucleotides: TGTGCCAGCAGCTTAGGCGGGATCTCAATGCACGAGCAGTACTTC. This chain joins TRBV11-1 and TRBJ2-7; tentatively, D is TRBD2 (6 bases). V lost 1 base to trimming and J lost 5 bases, with 15 bases between them. The CDR3 is made up of 15 amino acids. Looked up from germline, CDR1 is SGHAT and CDR2 is FQDESV (reference sequence).

At least ten counts were recorded for this clonotype. This chain uses TRBV4-2 with TRBJ2-5; possibly TRBD2 for D (5 bases). Looked up from germline, CDR1 is LGHNA and CDR2 is YNFKEQ. The V end lost 1 base, the J end lost 4 bases, and 10 bases lay between the germline ends. CDR3 size: 14 residues. The CDR3 DNA sequence: TGTGCCAGCAGCCAAGGTCGGAGGCGAGAGACCCAGTACTTC. It encodes CASSQGRRRETQYF.